This section outlines one T cell receptor (beta chain) sequence together with its context. The antigen is undetermined. This entry belongs to a study of breast tumors, draining lymph nodes, adjacent tissues. TCRdb analysed the multiplex PCR reads with MiXCR anew, one entry per CDR3 protein. Among 60,000 to 65,000 distinct CDR3 sequences listed, 45% to 65% were seen once. Overall study findings and caveats: Tumor and nontumor repertoires were significantly more similar in luminal-like than in basal-like breast cancer. The data were judged consistent with most tumor T cells coming from lymph node and expanding in tumor. Tumor T cell lymph node origin was a supported hypothesis, not proven. Compared with lymph nodes, tumors were less diverse; compared with nontumor tissue, more.

The V end lost 0 bases, the J end lost 0 bases, and 15 bases lay between the germline ends. In germline, CDR1 is SGHRS, CDR2 YFSETQ. The CDR3 extends over 18 amino acids. The origin of this receptor is a female donor with breast cancer. Some clones in this sample may be carry-over from other donors' samples. The chain recombines TRBV5-1 with TRBJ2-2; D is unresolved. Sequences were obtained from breast tumor tissue. Here the CDR3 DNA reads TGCGCCAGCAGCTTGGTCCCTAAGGGCTGTGCGAACACCGGGGAGCTGTTTTTT. Its protein product is CASSLVPKGCANTGELFF. The full variable domain, rest sourced from reference TRBV5-1 and TRBJ2-2, is KAGVTQTPRYLIKTRGQQVTLSCSPISGHRSVSWYQQTPGQGLQFLFEYFSETQRNKGNFPGRFSGRQFSNSRSEMNVSTLELGDSALYLCASSLVPKGCANTGELFFGEGSRLTVL.